These 30 T cell receptor beta chains were sequenced from one sample in a study of shared clonotypes between healthy human individuals. The method was immunoSEQ multiplex PCR; TCRdb's version includes in-frame clones alone and lacks a portion of them. The sample carries about 1 million clones, approximately 72% recorded once. Material: memory CD4+ T cells sorted from blood. Sample subset: CD45RA-negative fraction. These receptors all stem from a man aged 18 to 30 in good health.

There are a few counts of this clone. The CDR3 DNA follows: TGTGCCAGCAGCCTTTCGACAGGGGGCCTCTCCTACGAGCAGTACTTC. Translation: CASSLSTGGLSYEQYF. V is TRBV7-2 and J is TRBJ2-7; 10 nucleotides match TRBD1. Germline-derived CDR1 and CDR2 are SGHTA and FQGNSA. Trimming took 5 bases from V and 0 from J; bases not matched to a gene: 7. The CDR3 contains 16 residues. Together with reference TRBV7-2 and TRBJ2-7, the CDR3 gives the full variable domain: GAGVSQSPSNKVTEKGKDVELRCDPISGHTALYWYRQSLGQGLEFLIYFQGNSAPDKSGLPSDRFSAERTGGSVSTLTIQRTQQEDSAVYLCASSLSTGGLSYEQYFGPGTRLTVT.

V gene TRBV27 combines with J gene TRBJ2-7, with D possibly matching TRBD1 (6 bases). The germline CDR1 and CDR2 sequences are MNHEY and SMNVEV (reference sequence). The CDR3 loop spans 14 amino acids. The germline V and J ends were trimmed by 5 bases and 2 bases, with 13 bases remaining between them. Here the CDR3 reads CASSLRDTTYEQYF. CDR3 DNA sequence: TGTGCCAGCAGTCTCCGGGACACCACCTACGAGCAGTACTTC.

V and J are TRBV6-4 and TRBJ2-7, with 9 bases matching TRBD2. The ends lost 7 bases at V and 7 bases at J; junction bases unmatched: 11. The germline gives CDR1 MRHNA, CDR2 SNTAGT. This CDR3 region has 14 residues. CDR3 protein: CASNTRTSVCEQYF. The CDR3 DNA follows: TGTGCCAGCAATACCCGGACTAGCGTGTGTGAGCAGTACTTC.

Only a few counts were recorded for this clone. The chain links TRBV5-1 to TRBJ2-1; D gene ambiguous. V lost 0 bases and J 7 bases, leaving 14 bases between the germline ends. CDR3 length: 15 amino acids. The germline V gene has CDR1 SGHRS and CDR2 YFSETQ. CDR3 nucleotides: TGCGCCAGCAGCTTGGCGGGTCAGATTATGAATGAGCAGTTCTTC. Protein sequence: CASSLAGQIMNEQFF.

The chain uses TRBV6-5 and TRBJ1-2; D not resolved. Germline-derived CDR1 and CDR2 are MNHEY and SVGAGI. There are 14 residues in the CDR3. V lost 4 bases to trimming and J lost 8 bases, with 17 bases between them. CDR3 sequence (DNA): TGTGCCAGCAGTTCTACGGGGATCGTAGGGGGCTACACCTTC. Protein sequence: CASSSTGIVGGYTF.

The rearrangement links TRBV28 to TRBJ2-7; either TRBD1 or TRBD2 may fit D (5 bases each). Per germline, CDR1 MDHEN and CDR2 SYDVKM. V was trimmed by 1 base and J by 4 bases, leaving 11 bases between them. CDR3 length equals 14 residues. The CDR3 DNA reads as TGTGCCAGCAGTTTATATCCAGGGAGATACGAGCAGTACTTC. It encodes CASSLYPGRYEQYF. The full variable domain, in which reference TRBV28 and TRBJ2-7 provide the parts outside the CDR3, is DVKVTQSSRYLVKRTGEKVFLECVQDMDHENMFWYRQDPGLGLRLIYFSYDVKMKEKGDIPEGYSVSREKKERFSLILESASTNQTSMYLCASSLYPGRYEQYFGPGTRLTVT.

The chain uses TRBV2 and TRBJ2-5; TRBD2 aligns across 8 bases. The germline V gene has CDR1 SNHLY and CDR2 FYNNEI. Trimming removed 10 bases from V and 1 base from J; junction bases left unmatched: 5. This CDR3 is built from 13 residues. The CDR3 nucleotides read TGTGCCACCAGCGGGGGACTCCAAGAGACCCAGTACTTC. Protein sequence: CATSGGLQETQYF.

This chain connects TRBV18 to TRBJ1-3, with 8 bases that match TRBD1. The CDR3 covers 16 residues. Per the germline V gene, CDR1 is KGHSH and CDR2 is LQKENI. V dropped 6 bases and J dropped 3; count of bases not matched to a gene: 10. The CDR3 sequence is CASSGQGRGDGNTIYF. The CDR3 DNA reads as TGTGCCAGCTCTGGACAGGGACGGGGCGATGGAAACACCATATATTTT.

This rearrangement joins TRBV11-2 to TRBJ2-5; 9 bases match TRBD1. The germline CDR1 and CDR2 sequences are SGHAT and FQNNGV. The CDR3 is 11 residues long. The ends lost 3 bases at V and 13 bases at J; junction bases unmatched: 3. The CDR3 protein is CASSLGQGPYF. The CDR3 DNA sequence: TGTGCCAGCAGCTTGGGACAGGGTCCGTACTTC.

The chain links TRBV4-1 to TRBJ1-4; TRBD1 is a possible D gene (5 bases). The germline gives CDR1 MGHRA, CDR2 YSYEKL. V lost 5 bases, J lost 3 bases, and 10 bases lay in between. This CDR3 is 14 amino acids long. The CDR3 DNA follows: TGCGCCAGCAGCGTACTGGGGCCTAATGAAAAACTGTTTTTT. This codes for CASSVLGPNEKLFF.

J is TRBJ2-1 and V is TRBV18; possible D gene TRBD2, 5 bases. The CDR3 has 20 amino acids. Germline loops: CDR1 KGHSH, CDR2 LQKENI. V lost 3 bases and J 7 bases, leaving 31 bases between the germline ends. In DNA form, the CDR3 reads TGTGCCAGCTCACCCCGCTCTGAGGGAGATCGGTATTTTTTTCAGAATGAGCAGTTCTTC. It specifies CASSPRSEGDRYFFQNEQFF.

The V gene is TRBV7-3, the J gene TRBJ1-4; 9 bases are a match to TRBD1. Trimming at V came to 1 base and at J to 10 bases, leaving 16 bases not matched to a gene. Germline V CDR1 and CDR2: SGHTA, FQGTGA. The CDR3 extends over 18 amino acids. This CDR3 is CASSLISWDRVFIGKLFF. The CDR3 DNA reads TGTGCCAGCAGCTTAATTTCCTGGGACAGGGTTTTTATCGGAAAACTGTTTTTT.

The rearrangement uses TRBV7-9 and TRBJ1-4, with TRBD1 matching over 9 bases. After removal of 4 bases from V and 2 bases from J, the junction contained 11 bases not matched to a gene. The CDR3 length is 18 residues. Germline CDR1 is SEHNR and CDR2 is FQNEAQ (reference sequence). The CDR3 DNA sequence: TGTGCCAGCAGCTCTGGACAGGGGACATTAAGGACTAATGAAAAACTGTTTTTT. Translating it yields CASSSGQGTLRTNEKLFF.

The rearrangement links TRBV27 to TRBJ2-5, with 11 bases fitting TRBD2. V dropped 5 bases and J dropped 4; count of bases not matched to a gene: 6. In germline, CDR1 is MNHEY, CDR2 SMNVEV (reference sequence). The CDR3 is 15 residues long. CDR3 in DNA: TGTGCCAGCAGTCGTAGCGGGAGGGCCCTAGAGACCCAGTACTTC. Its protein is CASSRSGRALETQYF.

The V call is TRBV30, the J call TRBJ2-5, with TRBD2 matching 11 bases. With V trimmed by 1 base and J by 4 bases, 8 bases remained unmatched. Germline CDR1 reads GTSNPN; CDR2 reads SVGIG (reference sequence). CDR3 length: 16 residues. CDR3 region: CAWSAGSGGVGETQYF. For the CDR3, the DNA is TGTGCCTGGAGTGCGGGTAGCGGGGGGGTAGGAGAGACCCAGTACTTC.

The rearrangement uses TRBV5-4 and TRBJ2-7; 8 positions match TRBD1. Germline lookup yields CDR1 SGHNT and CDR2 YYREEE (reference sequence). The CDR3 has 14 residues. Losses at the gene ends were 0 bases for V and 6 bases for J; bases not matched to a gene: 5. The CDR3 protein is CASSLGSQGAEQYF. For the CDR3, the DNA is TGTGCCAGCAGCTTGGGGAGCCAGGGGGCCGAGCAGTACTTC.

Turning to this clone: This CDR3 is also generated by other DNA sequences in the sample. This chain joins TRBV18 and TRBJ1-2; no reliable D call. Germline V gene data show CDR1 as KGHSH and CDR2 as LQKENI. The germline V and J ends were trimmed by 2 bases and 2 bases, with 6 bases remaining between them. This CDR3 region has 13 residues. The CDR3 protein is CASSPKGNYGYTF. CDR3 sequence (DNA): TGTGCCAGCTCACCAAAGGGCAACTATGGCTACACCTTC.

V and J are TRBV28 and TRBJ1-2; 7 positions agree with TRBD1. Trimming at V came to 7 bases and at J to 6 bases, leaving 8 bases not matched to a gene. This CDR3 is built from 13 residues. Germline loops: CDR1 MDHEN, CDR2 SYDVKM. The chain's CDR3 is CASTFIQGNGYTF. The CDR3 nucleotides are TGTGCCAGCACCTTTATACAGGGGAATGGCTACACCTTC.

The genes are TRBV6-1 and TRBJ2-7; unclear D gene. This CDR3 is 11 amino acids long. The V and J ends lost 10 bases and 5 bases respectively, with 12 bases between them. From germline, CDR1 is MNHNS and CDR2 SASEGT. CDR3 amino acids: CATTLRDEQYF. CDR3 nucleotide sequence: TGTGCCACCACGCTTAGGGACGAGCAGTACTTC.

The chain links TRBV5-1 to TRBJ1-4, with 11 bases matching TRBD1. Looked up from germline, CDR1 is SGHRS and CDR2 is YFSETQ. This CDR3 has 15 amino acids. V was pared by 0 bases and J by 6 bases, with 1 base of the junction left unmatched. The CDR3 loop is CASSLGDRGDEKLFF. CDR3 nucleotides: TGCGCCAGCAGCTTGGGGGACAGGGGGGATGAAAAACTGTTTTTT.

The chain carries TRBV10-1 and TRBJ2-2; perhaps TRBD1 as D (5 bases). Per the germline V gene, CDR1 is WNHNN and CDR2 is SYGVQD (reference sequence). Trimming left V 4 bases short and J 1 base short, with 7 bases between. The CDR3 totals 14 residues. The CDR3 nucleotides read TGCGCCAGCAGTGGACAGCAGAACACCGGGGAGCTGTTTTTT. This translates into CASSGQQNTGELFF.

The chain combines TRBV5-1 with TRBJ1-3; 7 nucleotides match TRBD1. V shed 4 bases and J 0 bases; nucleotides not matched to a gene: 4. This CDR3 spans 15 amino acids. Germline V gives CDR1 SGHRS, CDR2 YFSETQ. DNA for the CDR3: TGCGCCAGCAGCGCCGGGACAGTCTCTGGAAACACCATATATTTT. Its translation: CASSAGTVSGNTIYF.

The chain combines TRBV6-5 with TRBJ2-7, with a tentative D call TRBD2 (6 bases). V lost 4 bases to trimming and J lost 5 bases, with 15 bases between them. Per germline, CDR1 MNHEY and CDR2 SVGAGI. CDR3 length: 14 residues. CDR3: CASSSGTFVNEQYF. The CDR3 bases are TGTGCCAGCAGTTCAGGGACTTTCGTGAACGAGCAGTACTTC.

The gene calls are TRBV5-6 and TRBJ2-3; D is undetermined. Between the trimmed V and J ends, which lost 3 bases and 0 bases, there was a span of 14 bases. The CDR3 runs 16 residues. Germline V gene data show CDR1 as SGHDT and CDR2 as YYEEEE. CDR3 region: CASSSSGQRSTDTQYF. For the CDR3, the DNA is TGTGCCAGCAGCTCTTCTGGTCAAAGGAGCACAGATACGCAGTATTTT. Variable domain in full (rest from reference TRBV5-6 and TRBJ2-3): DAGVTQSPTHLIKTRGQQVTLRCSPKSGHDTVSWYQQALGQGPQFIFQYYEEEERQRGNFPDRFSGHQFPNYSSELNVNALLLGDSALYLCASSSSGQRSTDTQYFGPGTRLTVL.

Worth noting for this clone: The identical CDR3 is also encoded by other nucleotide sequences in the sample. The chain is built from TRBV30 and TRBJ1-2, with 9 bases fitting TRBD1. CDR1 GTSNPN and CDR2 SVGIG come from the germline V gene (reference sequence). This CDR3 is built from 12 residues. V lost 3 bases, J lost 6 bases, and 2 bases stayed unmatched. CDR3 amino acids: CAWSRQGDGYTF. The CDR3 bases are TGTGCCTGGAGCCGACAGGGGGATGGCTACACCTTC. Full variable domain (outside the CDR3, taken from reference TRBV30 and TRBJ1-2): SQTIHQWPATLVQPVGSPLSLECTVEGTSNPNLYWYRQAAGRGLQLLFYSVGIGQISSEVPQNLSASRPQDRQFILSSKKLLLSDSGFYLCAWSRQGDGYTFGSGTRLTVV.

The V and J genes are TRBV30 and TRBJ1-2; possibly TRBD1 for D (6 bases). The CDR3 length is 13 residues. Trimming pared 3 bases from V and 4 bases from J, leaving 12 bases between. Germline V lookup: CDR1 GTSNPN, CDR2 SVGIG (reference sequence). CDR3 DNA: TGTGCCTGGAGCCGGGACACGGCCTATGGCTACACCTTC. This codes for CAWSRDTAYGYTF.

The chain couples TRBV18 to TRBJ2-7; 8 nucleotides agree with TRBD1. Germline V gene lookup returns CDR1 KGHSH and CDR2 LQKENI. The CDR3 extends over 15 amino acids. Losses at the gene ends were 1 base for V and 2 bases for J; bases not matched to a gene: 4. CDR3 DNA sequence: TGTGCCAGCTCACCACTACCACAGGGGGCCTACGAGCAGTACTTC. Residues: CASSPLPQGAYEQYF.

The gene calls are TRBV5-4 and TRBJ2-7; TRBD1 or TRBD2 may be the D gene (5 bases each). The V gene lost 0 bases and the J gene lost 2 bases, with 12 bases spanning the gap. Germline values: CDR1 SGHNT, CDR2 YYREEE (reference sequence). This CDR3 has 15 amino acids. CDR3 bases: TGTGCCAGCAGCTTGGAGGGGACGGCGGCCTACGAGCAGTACTTC. Residues: CASSLEGTAAYEQYF.

In the case of this clone: Other nucleotide sequences in the sample specify the same CDR3. The rearrangement joins TRBV2 to TRBJ1-5; D call uncertain. CDR1 is SNHLY, CDR2 FYNNEI, per germline. The CDR3 is 13 amino acids. Trimming cost V 6 bases and J 4 bases, with 10 bases left between them. The chain's CDR3 is CASSRTENQPQHF. The CDR3, as DNA: TGTGCCAGCAGCCGGACGGAAAATCAGCCCCAGCATTTT.

The CDR3 reads CSVWTGDGYTF. CDR3 nucleotide sequence: TGCAGCGTATGGACAGGGGATGGCTACACCTTC. The chain has TRBV29-1 and TRBJ1-2, with 9 bases fitting TRBD1. Trimming took 6 bases from V and 6 from J; bases not matched to a gene: 2. This CDR3 is 11 amino acids long. The germline gives CDR1 SQVTM, CDR2 ANQGSEA.